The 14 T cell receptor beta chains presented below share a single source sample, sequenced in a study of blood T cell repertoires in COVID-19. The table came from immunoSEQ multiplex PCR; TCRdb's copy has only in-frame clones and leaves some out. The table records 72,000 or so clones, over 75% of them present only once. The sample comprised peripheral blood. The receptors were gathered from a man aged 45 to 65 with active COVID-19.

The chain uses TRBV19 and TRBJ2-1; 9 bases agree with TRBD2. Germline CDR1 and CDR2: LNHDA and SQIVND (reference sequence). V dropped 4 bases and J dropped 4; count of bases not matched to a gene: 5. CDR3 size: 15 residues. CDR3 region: CASSTGTSLYNEQFF. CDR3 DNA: TGTGCCAGTAGTACCGGGACTAGCCTATACAATGAGCAGTTCTTC.

The chain's CDR3 is CASSPRTGGGYGYTF. The CDR3 region has the DNA TGTGCCAGCAGCCCCCGGACAGGGGGCGGCTATGGCTACACCTTC. The V call is TRBV7-2, the J call TRBJ1-2; 11 bases map to TRBD1. The ends lost 5 bases at V and 4 bases at J; junction bases unmatched: 6. Germline lookup yields CDR1 SGHTA and CDR2 FQGNSA. The CDR3 runs to 15 residues. Supplemented by reference TRBV7-2 and TRBJ1-2, the full variable domain reads GAGVSQSPSNKVTEKGKDVELRCDPISGHTALYWYRQSLGQGLEFLIYFQGNSAPDKSGLPSDRFSAERTGGSVSTLTIQRTQQEDSAVYLCASSPRTGGGYGYTFGSGTRLTVV.

CDR3 in DNA: TGTGCCAGCAGCTGGCCCCGGGGGGCGCGGGGTACCGGGGAGCTGTTTTTT. Encoded protein: CASSWPRGARGTGELFF. The V gene is TRBV5-6, the J gene TRBJ2-2; D may be TRBD2 (7 bases). V lost 3 bases, J lost 5 bases, and 20 bases lay in between. In germline, CDR1 is SGHDT, CDR2 YYEEEE. The CDR3 sequence is 17 residues long.

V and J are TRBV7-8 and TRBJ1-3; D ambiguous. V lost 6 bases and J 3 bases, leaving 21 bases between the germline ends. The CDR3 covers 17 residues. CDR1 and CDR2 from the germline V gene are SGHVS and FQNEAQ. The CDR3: CASRPHGLGAGGNTIYF. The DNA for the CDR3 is TGTGCCAGCAGGCCCCATGGGTTGGGCGCAGGTGGAAACACCATATATTTT.

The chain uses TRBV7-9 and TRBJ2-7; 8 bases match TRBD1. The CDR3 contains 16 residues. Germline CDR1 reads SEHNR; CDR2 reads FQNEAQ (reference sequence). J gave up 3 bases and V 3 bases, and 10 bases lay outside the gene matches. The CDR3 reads CASSLYGQGKGYEQYF. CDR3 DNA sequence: TGTGCCAGCAGCTTGTATGGACAGGGCAAAGGCTACGAGCAGTACTTC.

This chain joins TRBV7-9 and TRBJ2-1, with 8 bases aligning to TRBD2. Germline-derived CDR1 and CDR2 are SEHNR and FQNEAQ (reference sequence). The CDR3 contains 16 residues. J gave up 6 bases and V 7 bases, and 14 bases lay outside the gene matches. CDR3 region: CASTFLSGGGGNEQFF. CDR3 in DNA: TGTGCCAGCACCTTTCTGAGCGGGGGAGGGGGCAATGAGCAGTTCTTC.

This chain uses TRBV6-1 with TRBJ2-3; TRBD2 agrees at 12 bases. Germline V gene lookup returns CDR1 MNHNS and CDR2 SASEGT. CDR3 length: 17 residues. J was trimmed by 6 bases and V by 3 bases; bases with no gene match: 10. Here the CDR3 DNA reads TGTGCCAGCAGTGATCGGCTAGCGGGAGGGCCAGGGGATACGCAGTATTTT. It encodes CASSDRLAGGPGDTQYF.

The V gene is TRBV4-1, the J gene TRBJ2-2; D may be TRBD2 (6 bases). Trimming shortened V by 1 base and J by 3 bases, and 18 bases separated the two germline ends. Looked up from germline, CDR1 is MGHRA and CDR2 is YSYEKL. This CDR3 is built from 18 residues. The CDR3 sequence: CASSQALLSGGDTGELFF. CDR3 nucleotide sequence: TGCGCCAGCAGCCAAGCTCTGTTGAGCGGAGGGGACACCGGGGAGCTGTTTTTT.

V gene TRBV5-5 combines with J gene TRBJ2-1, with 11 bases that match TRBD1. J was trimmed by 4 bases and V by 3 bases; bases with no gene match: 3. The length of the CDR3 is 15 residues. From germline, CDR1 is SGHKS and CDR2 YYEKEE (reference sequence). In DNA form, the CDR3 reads TGTGCCAGCAGCTCCGGGACAGGGGGTTACAATGAGCAGTTCTTC. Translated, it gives CASSSGTGGYNEQFF.

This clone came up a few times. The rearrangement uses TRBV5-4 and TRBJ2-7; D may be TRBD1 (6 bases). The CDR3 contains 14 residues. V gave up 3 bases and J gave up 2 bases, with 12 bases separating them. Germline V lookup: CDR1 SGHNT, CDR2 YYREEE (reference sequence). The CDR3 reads CASSSGQNTYEQYF. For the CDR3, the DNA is TGTGCCAGCAGCTCCGGACAGAATACCTACGAGCAGTACTTC.

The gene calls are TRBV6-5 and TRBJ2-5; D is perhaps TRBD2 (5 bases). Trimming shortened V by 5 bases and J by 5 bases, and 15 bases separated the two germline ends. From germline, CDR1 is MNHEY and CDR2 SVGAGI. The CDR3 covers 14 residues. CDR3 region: CASSKSFTGETQYF. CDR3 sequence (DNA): TGTGCCAGCAGTAAGAGCTTTACGGGGGAGACCCAGTACTTC.

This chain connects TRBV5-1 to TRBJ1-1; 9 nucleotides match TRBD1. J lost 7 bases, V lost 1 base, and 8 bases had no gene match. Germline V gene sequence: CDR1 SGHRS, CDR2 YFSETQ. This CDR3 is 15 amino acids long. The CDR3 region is CASSLRGQGTSEAFF. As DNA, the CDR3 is TGCGCCAGCAGCTTGAGGGGACAGGGAACGAGTGAAGCTTTCTTT.

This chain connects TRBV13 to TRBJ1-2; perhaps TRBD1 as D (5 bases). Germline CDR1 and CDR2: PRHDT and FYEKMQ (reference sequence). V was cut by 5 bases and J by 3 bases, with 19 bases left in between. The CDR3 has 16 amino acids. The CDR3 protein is CASSAWEDIRDYGYTF. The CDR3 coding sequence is TGTGCCAGCAGCGCCTGGGAGGACATACGGGACTATGGCTACACCTTC.

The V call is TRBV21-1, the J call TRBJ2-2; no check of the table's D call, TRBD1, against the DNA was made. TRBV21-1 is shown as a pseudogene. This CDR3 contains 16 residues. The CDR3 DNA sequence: TGTGCCAGCTGCCCTCAGACAGGGGGTAAGACCGGGGAGCTGTTTTTT. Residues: CASCPQTGGKTGELFF.